Following are 21 T cell receptor beta chains from one sample sequenced in a study of shared clonotypes between healthy human individuals. Profiled with immunoSEQ multiplex PCR; TCRdb holds only in-frame clones, not every one. The data hold around 510,000 clones, with around three quarters observed a single time. The source material was PBMCs. The source of these receptors is a woman between 40 and 50 years old in good health. Some clones in this sample may be carry-over from other donors' samples.

This clone was recorded a few times. A much larger clone differs by one base, so this may be a read error. The chain joins TRBV29-1 to TRBJ1-5; D is uncertain. The CDR3 spans 14 residues. The germline V gene has CDR1 SQVTM and CDR2 ANQGSEA. The CDR3 loop is CSVAEGYSNQAQHF. In nucleotides, the CDR3 is TGCAGCGTTGCCGAGGGCTATAGCAATCAGGCCCAGCATTTT.

The table lists this clone with a few counts. The chain is built from TRBV5-6 and TRBJ2-3, with 8 positions matching TRBD2. CDR3 length: 14 amino acids. The V gene end was trimmed by 3 bases and the J gene end by 6 bases; junction bases not matched to a gene: 6. Germline V gives CDR1 SGHDT, CDR2 YYEEEE. CDR3 loop: CASSSQAGVDTQYF. For the CDR3, the DNA is TGTGCCAGCAGCTCCCAAGCGGGAGTGGATACGCAGTATTTT.

Worth noting for this clone: Relative to the germline gene, one junction end is altered; a read error may explain this. V and J are TRBV6-1 and TRBJ2-7, with 8 bases fitting TRBD2. The germline gives CDR1 MNHNS, CDR2 SASEGT. The CDR3 spans 12 residues. CDR3 DNA: TGTGCCAGCAGTGAAAGGGTCGGCGGGGGGCACTTC. Encoded protein: CASSERVGGGHF.

The rearrangement links TRBV7-2 to TRBJ2-1; D is unresolved. V was cut by 1 base and J by 1 base, with 8 bases left in between. From germline, CDR1 is SGHTA and CDR2 FQGNSA. The CDR3 covers 15 residues. As DNA, the CDR3 is TGTGCCAGCAGCTTAGGCAGTCGGTCCTACAATGAGCAGTTCTTC. Translating it yields CASSLGSRSYNEQFF. Full variable domain (remainder filled in from reference TRBV7-2 and TRBJ2-1): GAGVSQSPSNKVTEKGKDVELRCDPISGHTALYWYRQSLGQGLEFLIYFQGNSAPDKSGLPSDRFSAERTGGSVSTLTIQRTQQEDSAVYLCASSLGSRSYNEQFFGPGTRLTVL.

CDR3 residues: CASSSTPGTSGTREQYF. In nucleotides, the CDR3 is TGCGCCAGCAGTTCCACACCCGGGACTAGCGGGACTCGTGAGCAGTACTTC. This chain links TRBV5-1 with TRBJ2-7; 13 bases match TRBD2. This CDR3 has 17 amino acids. Trimming took 5 bases from V and 7 from J; bases not matched to a gene: 15. Germline V CDR1 and CDR2: SGHRS, YFSETQ.

Worth noting for this clone: This sequence is one base from a far larger clone and is likely a read error. This sample includes further DNA sequences coding for the same CDR3. The genes are TRBV30 and TRBJ1-5; a possible D gene is TRBD1 (5 bases). The CDR3 loop spans 13 amino acids. The germline gives CDR1 GTSNPN, CDR2 SVGIG (reference sequence). The CDR3 protein is CAWSVLGDQPQHF. Written as DNA, the CDR3 is TGCGCCTGGAGTGTACTTGGGGACCAGCCCCAGCATTTT.

The genes are TRBV7-2 and TRBJ1-1; the match to TRBD1 covers 8 bases. CDR3 length equals 17 residues. CDR1 is SGHTA, CDR2 FQGNSA, per germline. V was pared by 2 bases and J by 2 bases, with 10 bases of the junction left unmatched. The chain's CDR3 is CASSLSPWAGGNTEAFF. The DNA for the CDR3 is TGTGCCAGCAGCTTAAGCCCCTGGGCAGGGGGCAACACTGAAGCTTTCTTT.

The V and J genes are TRBV11-3 and TRBJ2-2; TRBD1 aligns across 8 bases. The germline V gene has CDR1 SGHNT and CDR2 YENEEA. The V segment lost 1 base and the J segment 5 bases; nucleotides outside the gene matches: 3. This CDR3 contains 15 residues. The CDR3 is CASSLGGTGTGELFF. In nucleotides, the CDR3 is TGTGCCAGCAGCTTAGGGGGGACAGGTACCGGGGAGCTGTTTTTT.

This clone came up a few times. J is TRBJ2-7 and V is TRBV14; D is unresolved. Trimming pared 3 bases from V and 4 bases from J, leaving 13 bases between. There are 14 residues in the CDR3. In germline, CDR1 is SGHDN, CDR2 FVKESK. Here the CDR3 DNA reads TGTGCCAGCAGCCACCCAGGAAATTGGTACGAGCAGTACTTC. This translates into CASSHPGNWYEQYF. Drawing the rest from reference TRBV14 and TRBJ2-7, the complete variable domain is EAGVTQFPSHSVIEKGQTVTLRCDPISGHDNLYWYRRVMGKEIKFLLHFVKESKQDESGMPNNRFLAERTGGTYSTLKVQPAELEDSGVYFCASSHPGNWYEQYFGPGTRLTVT.

The genes are TRBV2 and TRBJ1-4; TRBD1 is a possible D gene (5 bases). V was clipped by 6 bases and J by 7 bases, with 15 bases between them. The CDR3 totals 14 residues. CDR1 is SNHLY and CDR2 is FYNNEI in the germline V gene. As DNA, the CDR3 is TGTGCCAGCAGCTTTCGGGTTAGGGGTGAAAAACTGTTTTTT. Protein sequence: CASSFRVRGEKLFF.

For this clone: The same CDR3 also results from other DNA sequences found in this sample. The V and J genes are TRBV5-8 and TRBJ2-7, with TRBD1 matching 7 bases. In germline, CDR1 is SGHTS, CDR2 YDEGEE. The CDR3 extends over 13 amino acids. V lost 3 bases, J lost 4 bases, and 4 bases stayed unmatched. The CDR3: CASSSTGWYEQYF. The CDR3 nucleotides read TGTGCCAGCAGCTCGACAGGGTGGTACGAGCAGTACTTC.

The chain combines TRBV5-1 with TRBJ2-1; possibly TRBD2 for D (6 bases). Germline V gives CDR1 SGHRS, CDR2 YFSETQ. V was pared by 2 bases and J by 5 bases, with 14 bases between. The CDR3 sequence is 15 residues long. CDR3 region: CASSFLSGANNEQFF. In DNA form, the CDR3 reads TGCGCCAGCAGCTTCCTTTCGGGAGCGAACAATGAGCAGTTCTTC.

The chain combines TRBV7-2 with TRBJ2-7; TRBD2 is a possible D gene (5 bases). V was shortened by 7 bases and J by 3 bases, with 13 bases between the two germline ends. CDR1 SGHTA and CDR2 FQGNSA come from the germline V gene. This CDR3 spans 13 amino acids. This CDR3 is CASTTLAGYEQYF. CDR3 in DNA: TGTGCCAGCACTACCCTTGCGGGCTACGAGCAGTACTTC.

Only one count was recorded for this clone. V is TRBV6-1 and J is TRBJ2-3, with 11 bases fitting TRBD2. The ends lost 2 bases at V and 4 bases at J; junction bases unmatched: 2. The length of the CDR3 is 15 residues. From germline, CDR1 is MNHNS and CDR2 SASEGT. The CDR3 DNA is TGTGCCAGCAGTGAAATACTAGCGGGAGCAGATACGCAGTATTTT. It specifies CASSEILAGADTQYF.

The V call is TRBV4-1, the J call TRBJ2-1; 7 bases are shared with TRBD2. Trimming at V came to 6 bases and at J to 3 bases, leaving 8 bases not matched to a gene. This CDR3 region has 15 residues. Germline V gene lookup returns CDR1 MGHRA and CDR2 YSYEKL. CDR3 bases: TGCGCCAGCAGTGGGAGAAGCGGGAACTACAATGAGCAGTTCTTC. This encodes CASSGRSGNYNEQFF.

The chain links TRBV5-6 to TRBJ1-3; a possible D gene is TRBD1 (6 bases). Trimming cost V 4 bases and J 4 bases, with 12 bases left between them. The germline V gene has CDR1 SGHDT and CDR2 YYEEEE. The CDR3 is made up of 14 amino acids. CDR3 residues: CASSRPGQGNTIYF. The CDR3, as DNA: TGTGCCAGCAGCCGCCCTGGACAGGGAAACACCATATATTTT.

This clone was counted only a few times. The V call is TRBV6-6, the J call TRBJ2-3, with TRBD1 identical over 8 bases. The CDR3 sequence is 15 residues long. Germline V CDR1 and CDR2: MNHNY, SVGAGI (reference sequence). V lost 1 base and J lost 5; bases outside the gene matches: 5. CDR3 protein: CASSYWTGSRDTQYF. In DNA form, the CDR3 reads TGTGCCAGCAGTTACTGGACAGGGTCGAGAGATACGCAGTATTTT.

This clone has only a few counts. The chain links TRBV5-1 to TRBJ2-3, with TRBD1 matching over 9 bases. V dropped 5 bases and J dropped 1; count of bases not matched to a gene: 2. Germline loops: CDR1 SGHRS, CDR2 YFSETQ. The CDR3 length is 14 residues. The DNA of the CDR3 is TGCGCCAGCAGGAGGACAGGGGGCACAGATACGCAGTATTTT. The encoded protein is CASRRTGGTDTQYF.

This clone was counted a few times. The chain has TRBV6-1 and TRBJ2-7, with a tentative D call TRBD2 (6 bases). V was clipped by 2 bases and J by 4 bases, with 15 bases between them. Germline-derived CDR1 and CDR2 are MNHNS and SASEGT. This CDR3 has 15 amino acids. The CDR3 DNA is TGTGCCAGCAGTGAAACCTCGGGAGTCACTTACGAGCAGTACTTC. As protein: CASSETSGVTYEQYF.

J is TRBJ1-4 and V is TRBV5-4, with D perhaps matching TRBD1 (6 bases). V gave up 4 bases and J gave up 0 bases, with 10 bases separating them. The CDR3 is made up of 15 amino acids. Germline CDR1 SGHNT, CDR2 YYREEE (reference sequence). This CDR3 is CASSTPGATNEKLFF. In nucleotides, the CDR3 is TGTGCCAGCAGCACCCCAGGGGCAACTAATGAAAAACTGTTTTTT.

The chain employs TRBV6-5 and TRBJ1-5; D might be TRBD1 (6 bases). V lost 6 bases, J lost 6 bases, and 15 bases lay in between. Germline lookup yields CDR1 MNHEY and CDR2 SVGAGI. The CDR3 consists of 14 residues. This chain's CDR3 is CASRPAGGTQPQHF. The CDR3 coding sequence is TGTGCCAGCAGACCCGCGGGGGGCACTCAGCCCCAGCATTTT.